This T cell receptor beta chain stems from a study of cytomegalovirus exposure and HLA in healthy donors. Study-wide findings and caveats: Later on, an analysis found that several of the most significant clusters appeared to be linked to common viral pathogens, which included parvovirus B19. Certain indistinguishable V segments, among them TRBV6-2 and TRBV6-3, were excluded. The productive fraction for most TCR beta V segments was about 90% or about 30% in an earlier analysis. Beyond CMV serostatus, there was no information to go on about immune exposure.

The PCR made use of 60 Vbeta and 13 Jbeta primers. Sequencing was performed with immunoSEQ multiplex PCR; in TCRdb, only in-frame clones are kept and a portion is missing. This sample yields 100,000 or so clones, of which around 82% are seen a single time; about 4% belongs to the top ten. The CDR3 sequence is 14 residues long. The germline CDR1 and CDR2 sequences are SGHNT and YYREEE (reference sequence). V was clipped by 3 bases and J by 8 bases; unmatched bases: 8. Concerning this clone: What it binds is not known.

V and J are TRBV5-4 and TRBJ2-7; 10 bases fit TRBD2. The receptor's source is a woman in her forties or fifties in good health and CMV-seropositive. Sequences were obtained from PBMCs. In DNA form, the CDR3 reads TGTGCCAGCAGCTCTAGCGGGGGCCTTTCACAGCAGTACTTC. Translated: CASSSSGGLSQQYF.